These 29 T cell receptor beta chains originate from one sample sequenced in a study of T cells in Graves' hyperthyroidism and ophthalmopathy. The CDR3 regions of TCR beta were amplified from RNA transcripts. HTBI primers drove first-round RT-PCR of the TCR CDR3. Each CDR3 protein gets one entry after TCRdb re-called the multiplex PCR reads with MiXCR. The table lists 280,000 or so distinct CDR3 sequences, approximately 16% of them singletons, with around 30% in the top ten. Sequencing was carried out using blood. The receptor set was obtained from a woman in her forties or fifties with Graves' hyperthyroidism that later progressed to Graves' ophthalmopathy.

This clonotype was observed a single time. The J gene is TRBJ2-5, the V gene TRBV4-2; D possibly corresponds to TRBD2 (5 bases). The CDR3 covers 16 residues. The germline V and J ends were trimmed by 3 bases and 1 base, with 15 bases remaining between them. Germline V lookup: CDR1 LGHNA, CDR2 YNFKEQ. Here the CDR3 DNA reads TGTGCCAGCAGCCAGACGGGGAGCGGAGCCCAAGAGACCCAGTACTTC. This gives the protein CASSQTGSGAQETQYF.

CDR3 in amino acids: CASSPPGAGETQYF. CDR3 coding DNA: TGTGCCAGCAGCCCCCCGGGGGCTGGAGAGACCCAGTACTTC. The rearrangement joins TRBV7-8 to TRBJ2-5; D is tentatively TRBD1 or TRBD2 (6 bases each). Trimming stripped 5 bases from V and 4 bases from J, with 14 bases between. This CDR3 is built from 14 residues. Germline V gives CDR1 SGHVS, CDR2 FQNEAQ.

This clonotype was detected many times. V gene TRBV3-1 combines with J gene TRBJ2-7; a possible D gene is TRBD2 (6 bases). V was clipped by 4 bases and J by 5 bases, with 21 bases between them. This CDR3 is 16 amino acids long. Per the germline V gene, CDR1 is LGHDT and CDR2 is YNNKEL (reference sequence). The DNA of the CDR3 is TGTGCCAGCAGCCGAGAGCTGACTAGTGCGTCCCACGAGCAGTACTTC. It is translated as CASSRELTSASHEQYF.

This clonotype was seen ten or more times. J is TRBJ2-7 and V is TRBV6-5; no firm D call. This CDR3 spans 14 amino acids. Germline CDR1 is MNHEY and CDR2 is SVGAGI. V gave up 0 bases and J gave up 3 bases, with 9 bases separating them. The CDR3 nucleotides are TGTGCCAGCAGTTACTCGATAACCGGCTACGAGCAGTACTTC. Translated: CASSYSITGYEQYF.

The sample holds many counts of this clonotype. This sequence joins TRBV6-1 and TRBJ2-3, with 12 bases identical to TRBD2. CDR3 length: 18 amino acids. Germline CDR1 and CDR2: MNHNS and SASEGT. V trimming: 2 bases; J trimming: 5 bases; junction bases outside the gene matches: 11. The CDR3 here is CASSERWLAGGPGDTQYF. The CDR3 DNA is TGTGCCAGCAGTGAACGGTGGCTAGCGGGAGGGCCCGGAGATACGCAGTATTTT.

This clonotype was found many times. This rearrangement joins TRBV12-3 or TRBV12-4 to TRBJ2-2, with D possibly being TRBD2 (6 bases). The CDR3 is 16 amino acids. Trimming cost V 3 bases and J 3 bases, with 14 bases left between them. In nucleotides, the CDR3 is TGTGCCAGCAGTTTCGGTGGCTGGGGGGACACCGGGGAGCTGTTTTTT. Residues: CASSFGGWGDTGELFF.

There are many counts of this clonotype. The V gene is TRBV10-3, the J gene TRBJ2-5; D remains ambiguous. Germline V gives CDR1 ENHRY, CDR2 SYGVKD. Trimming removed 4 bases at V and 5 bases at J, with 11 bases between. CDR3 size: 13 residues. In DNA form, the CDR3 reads TGTGCCATCAGTGGGCAGGAAGGGGAGACCCAGTACTTC. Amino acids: CAISGQEGETQYF.

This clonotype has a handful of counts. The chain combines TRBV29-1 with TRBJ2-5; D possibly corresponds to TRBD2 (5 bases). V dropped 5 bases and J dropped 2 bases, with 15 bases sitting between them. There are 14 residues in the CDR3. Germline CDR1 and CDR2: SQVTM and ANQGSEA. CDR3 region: CSVLEAHRQETQYF. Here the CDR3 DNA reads TGCAGCGTTTTGGAGGCACACAGACAAGAGACCCAGTACTTC. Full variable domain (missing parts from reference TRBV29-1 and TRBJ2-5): SAVISQKPSRDICQRGTSLTIQCQVDSQVTMMFWYRQQPGQSLTLIATANQGSEATYESGFVIDKFPISRPNLTFSTLTVSNMSPEDSSIYLCSVLEAHRQETQYFGPGTRLLVL.

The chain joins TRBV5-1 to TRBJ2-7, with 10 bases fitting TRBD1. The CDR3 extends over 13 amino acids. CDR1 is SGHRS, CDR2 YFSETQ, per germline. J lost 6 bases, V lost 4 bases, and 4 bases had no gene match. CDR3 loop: CASSRDRGSEQYF. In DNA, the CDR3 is TGCGCCAGCAGCAGGGACAGGGGTAGCGAGCAGTACTTC.

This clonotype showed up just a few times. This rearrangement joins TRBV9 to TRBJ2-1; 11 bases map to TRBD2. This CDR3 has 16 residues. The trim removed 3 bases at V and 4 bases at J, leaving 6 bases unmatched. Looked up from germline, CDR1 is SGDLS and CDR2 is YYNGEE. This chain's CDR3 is CASSAIAGGPYNEQFF. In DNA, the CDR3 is TGTGCCAGCAGCGCCATAGCGGGAGGGCCTTACAATGAGCAGTTCTTC.

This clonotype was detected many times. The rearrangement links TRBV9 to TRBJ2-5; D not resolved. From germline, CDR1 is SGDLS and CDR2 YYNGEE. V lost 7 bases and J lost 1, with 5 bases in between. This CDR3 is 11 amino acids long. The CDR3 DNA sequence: TGTGCCAGCGGAATCCAAGAGACCCAGTACTTC. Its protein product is CASGIQETQYF.

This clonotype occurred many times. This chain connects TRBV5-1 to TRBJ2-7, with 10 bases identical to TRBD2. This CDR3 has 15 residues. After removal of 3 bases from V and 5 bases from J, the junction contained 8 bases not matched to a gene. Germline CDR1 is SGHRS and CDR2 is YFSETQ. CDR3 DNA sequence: TGCGCCAGCAGCTGGACTAGCGGAGACTCTAACGAGCAGTACTTC. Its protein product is CASSWTSGDSNEQYF.

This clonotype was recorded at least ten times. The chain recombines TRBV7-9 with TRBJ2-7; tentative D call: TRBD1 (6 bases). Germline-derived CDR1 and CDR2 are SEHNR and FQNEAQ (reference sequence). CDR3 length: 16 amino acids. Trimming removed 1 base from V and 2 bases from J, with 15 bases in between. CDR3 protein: CASSLVFQGPTYEQYF. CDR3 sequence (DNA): TGTGCCAGCAGCTTAGTATTCCAGGGGCCAACCTACGAGCAGTACTTC.

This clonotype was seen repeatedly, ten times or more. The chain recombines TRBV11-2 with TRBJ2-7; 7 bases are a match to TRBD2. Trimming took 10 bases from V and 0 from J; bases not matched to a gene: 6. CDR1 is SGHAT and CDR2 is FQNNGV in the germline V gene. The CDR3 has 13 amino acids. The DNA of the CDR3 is TGTGCCACCCGAAGGACTAGCTCCTACGAGCAGTACTTC. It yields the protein CATRRTSSYEQYF.

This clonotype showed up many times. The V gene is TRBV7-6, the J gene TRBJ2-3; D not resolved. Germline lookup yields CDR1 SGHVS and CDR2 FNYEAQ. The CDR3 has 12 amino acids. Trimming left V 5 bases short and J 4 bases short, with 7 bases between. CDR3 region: CASSLGADTQYF. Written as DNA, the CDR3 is TGTGCCAGCAGCCTGGGCGCAGATACGCAGTATTTT.

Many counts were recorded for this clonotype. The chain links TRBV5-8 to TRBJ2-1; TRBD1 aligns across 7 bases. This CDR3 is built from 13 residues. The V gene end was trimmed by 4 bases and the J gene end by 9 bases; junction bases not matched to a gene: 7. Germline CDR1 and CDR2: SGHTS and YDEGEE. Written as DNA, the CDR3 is TGTGCCAGCAGCGACCGGACAGGCAGTGAGCAGTTCTTC. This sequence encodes CASSDRTGSEQFF.

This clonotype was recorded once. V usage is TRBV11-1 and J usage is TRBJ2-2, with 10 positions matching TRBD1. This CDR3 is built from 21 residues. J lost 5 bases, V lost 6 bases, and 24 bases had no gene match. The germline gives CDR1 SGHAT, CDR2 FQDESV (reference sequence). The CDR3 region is CASSWTGGELVLFSGTGELFF. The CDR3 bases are TGTGCCAGCAGTTGGACAGGGGGGGAACTGGTTCTCTTCTCGGGAACCGGGGAGCTGTTTTTT.

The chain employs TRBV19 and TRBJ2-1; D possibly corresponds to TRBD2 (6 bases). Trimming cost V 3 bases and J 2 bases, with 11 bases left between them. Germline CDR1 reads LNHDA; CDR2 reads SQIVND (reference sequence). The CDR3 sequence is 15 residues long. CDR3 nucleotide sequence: TGTGCCAGTAGTATTTCCGGGAGAGCCTACAATGAGCAGTTCTTC. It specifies CASSISGRAYNEQFF.

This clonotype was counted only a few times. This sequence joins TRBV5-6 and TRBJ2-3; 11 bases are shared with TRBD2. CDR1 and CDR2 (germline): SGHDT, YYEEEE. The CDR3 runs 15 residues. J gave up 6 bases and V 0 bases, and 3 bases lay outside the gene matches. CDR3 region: CASSLVVAGGDTQYF. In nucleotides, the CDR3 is TGTGCCAGCAGCTTGGTGGTAGCGGGAGGGGATACGCAGTATTTT.

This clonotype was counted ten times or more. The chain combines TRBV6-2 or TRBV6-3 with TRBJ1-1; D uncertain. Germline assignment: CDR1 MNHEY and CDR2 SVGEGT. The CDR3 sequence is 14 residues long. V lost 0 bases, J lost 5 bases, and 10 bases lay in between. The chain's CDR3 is CASSYSVDRTEAFF. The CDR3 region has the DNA TGTGCCAGCAGTTACTCGGTGGATAGGACTGAAGCTTTCTTT.

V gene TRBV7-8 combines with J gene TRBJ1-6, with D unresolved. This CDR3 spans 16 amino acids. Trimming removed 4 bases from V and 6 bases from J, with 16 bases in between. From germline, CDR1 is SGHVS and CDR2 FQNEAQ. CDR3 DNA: TGTGCCAGCAGCTCACCGCCACCAGGTCTTAATTCACCCCTCCACTTT. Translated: CASSSPPPGLNSPLHF.

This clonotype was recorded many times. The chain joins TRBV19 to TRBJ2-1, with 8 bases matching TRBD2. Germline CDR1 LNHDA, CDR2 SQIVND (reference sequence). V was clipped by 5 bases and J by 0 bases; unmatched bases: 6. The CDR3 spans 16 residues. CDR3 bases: TGTGCCAGTAGTGCCATACTAGCGGCCTCCTACAATGAGCAGTTCTTC. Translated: CASSAILAASYNEQFF.

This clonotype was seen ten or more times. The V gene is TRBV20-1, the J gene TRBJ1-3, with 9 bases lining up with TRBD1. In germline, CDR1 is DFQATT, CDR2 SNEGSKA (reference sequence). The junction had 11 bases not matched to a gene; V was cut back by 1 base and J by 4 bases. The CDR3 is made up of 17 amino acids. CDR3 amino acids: CSARAGTGNQGGNTIYF. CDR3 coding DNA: TGCAGTGCTAGAGCCGGGACAGGGAACCAGGGAGGAAACACCATATATTTT.

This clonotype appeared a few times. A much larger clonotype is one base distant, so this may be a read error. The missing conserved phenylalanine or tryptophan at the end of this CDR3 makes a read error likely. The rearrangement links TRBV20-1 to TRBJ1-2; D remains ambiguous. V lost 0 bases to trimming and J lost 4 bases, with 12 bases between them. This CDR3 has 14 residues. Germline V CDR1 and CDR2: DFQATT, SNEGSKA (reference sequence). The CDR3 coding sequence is TGCAGTGCTAGAGATCTTAAGACCCTCTATGGCTACACCTCC. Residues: CSARDLKTLYGYTS.

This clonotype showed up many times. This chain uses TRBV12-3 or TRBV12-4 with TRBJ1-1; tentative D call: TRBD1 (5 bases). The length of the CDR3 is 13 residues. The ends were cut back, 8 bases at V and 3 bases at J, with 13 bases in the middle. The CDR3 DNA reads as TGTGCCAGCCTCTGGGGCGGGTACACTGAAGCTTTCTTT. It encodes CASLWGGYTEAFF.

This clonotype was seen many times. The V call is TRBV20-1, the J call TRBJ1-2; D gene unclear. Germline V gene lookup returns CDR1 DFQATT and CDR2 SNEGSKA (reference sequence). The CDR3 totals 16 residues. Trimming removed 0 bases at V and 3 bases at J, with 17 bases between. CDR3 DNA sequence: TGCAGTGCTAGAGATCTAATCGCTGGATCGGACTATGGCTACACCTTC. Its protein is CSARDLIAGSDYGYTF.

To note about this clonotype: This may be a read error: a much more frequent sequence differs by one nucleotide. CDR3 nucleotides: TGTGCCAGCTCAGGACAGCGAGATAATGAAAGACTGTTTTTT. It translates to CASSGQRDNERLFF. The V call is TRBV18, the J call TRBJ1-4; tentative D call: TRBD1 (6 bases). This CDR3 comprises 14 residues. Germline lookup yields CDR1 KGHSH and CDR2 LQKENI. Drawing the rest from reference TRBV18 and TRBJ1-4, the complete variable domain is NAGVMQNPRHLVRRRGQEARLRCSPMKGHSHVYWYRQLPEEGLKFMVYLQKENIIDESGMPKERFSAEFPKEGPSILRIQQVVRGDSAAYFCASSGQRDNERLFFGSGTQLSVL.

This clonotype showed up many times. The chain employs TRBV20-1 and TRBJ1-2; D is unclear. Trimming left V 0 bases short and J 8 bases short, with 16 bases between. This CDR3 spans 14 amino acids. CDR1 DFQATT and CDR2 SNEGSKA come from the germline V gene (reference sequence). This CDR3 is CSAREVRRGEGYTF. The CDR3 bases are TGCAGTGCTAGAGAGGTCCGTCGGGGAGAGGGCTACACCTTC.

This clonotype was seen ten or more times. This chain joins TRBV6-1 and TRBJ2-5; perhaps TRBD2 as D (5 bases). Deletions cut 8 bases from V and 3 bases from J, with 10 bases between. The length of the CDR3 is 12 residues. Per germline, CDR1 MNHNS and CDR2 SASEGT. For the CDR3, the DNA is TGTGCCAGCCGGGGAGAGGAAGAGACCCAGTACTTC. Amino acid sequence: CASRGEEETQYF.